The count of the clone carrying this TCR beta chain is one. Trimming cost V 5 bases and J 4 bases; bases outside gene matches: 8. The CDR3 sequence is 15 residues long. Germline CDR1 is SEHNR and CDR2 is FQNEAQ (reference sequence). Sequencing was performed with immunoSEQ multiplex PCR; in TCRdb, only in-frame clones are kept and a portion is missing. The sample includes tens of thousands of clones, 75% to 95% of them seen just once. This specimen comes from a study of T cell changes during pregnancy in multiple sclerosis. The specimen comprised CD8+ T cells from peripheral blood mononuclear cells, sampled in the second trimester of pregnancy. This clonotype was obtained from a female donor with multiple sclerosis, enrolled in a pregnancy study. The genes are TRBV7-9 and TRBJ2-1; TRBD1 matches at 7 bases. CDR3 nucleotide sequence: TGTGCCAGCAGCGTACCGGGACAGATGTACAATGAGCAGTTCTTC. Encoded protein: CASSVPGQMYNEQFF.